The source of this TCR beta chain is a study of blood T cell repertoires in COVID-19. Study-wide context: T cells, B-cell-depleted T cells, or PBMCs supplied cDNA or gDNA.

The repertoire was sequenced with immunoSEQ multiplex PCR; TCRdb's copy has only in-frame clones and lacks some. This table holds under 250,000 clones, 70% to 90% found once. The sequence came from a young man who had recovered from COVID-19. Sequencing used PBMCs or T cells enriched from blood (not recorded which).

This CDR3 reads CASSRIRDRIDNEQFF. The CDR3 DNA reads as TGTGCCAGTAGTAGGATCCGGGACAGGATCGACAATGAGCAGTTCTTC. This chain uses TRBV19 with TRBJ2-1; TRBD1 agrees at 8 bases. V gave up 4 bases and J gave up 5 bases; unmatched junction bases: 10. The length of the CDR3 is 16 residues. Germline lookup yields CDR1 LNHDA and CDR2 SQIVND (reference sequence). The full variable domain, in which reference TRBV19 and TRBJ2-1 provide the parts outside the CDR3, is DGGITQSPKYLFRKEGQNVTLSCEQNLNHDAMYWYRQDPGQGLRLIYYSQIVNDFQKGDIAEGYSVSREKKESFPLTVTSAQKNPTAFYLCASSRIRDRIDNEQFFGPGTRLTVL.